This T cell receptor (beta chain) comes out of a study of shared clonotypes between healthy human individuals. Whole-study findings and limits: Among donors, the sharing of clonotypes was expected to be influenced by sequencing depth.

Some clones are missing from TCRdb's copy, which holds only in-frame ones; the method was immunoSEQ multiplex PCR. The repertoire has around 340,000 clones, more than 60% of them found once; the top ten carry less than 11%. The CDR3 length is 13 residues. Trimming removed 7 bases at V and 0 bases at J, with 10 bases between. Germline loops: CDR1 SQVTM, CDR2 ANQGSEA. Concerning this clone: What it recognizes is unknown.

Material: memory CD4+ T cells sorted from blood. Described subset: CD45RA-negative fraction. The TCR originated in a man aged 30-40 years in good health. V is TRBV29-1 and J is TRBJ1-3, with unresolved D. CDR3 bases: TGCAGCGCCAGGATTCTCTCTGGAAACACCATATATTTT. Protein sequence: CSARILSGNTIYF.